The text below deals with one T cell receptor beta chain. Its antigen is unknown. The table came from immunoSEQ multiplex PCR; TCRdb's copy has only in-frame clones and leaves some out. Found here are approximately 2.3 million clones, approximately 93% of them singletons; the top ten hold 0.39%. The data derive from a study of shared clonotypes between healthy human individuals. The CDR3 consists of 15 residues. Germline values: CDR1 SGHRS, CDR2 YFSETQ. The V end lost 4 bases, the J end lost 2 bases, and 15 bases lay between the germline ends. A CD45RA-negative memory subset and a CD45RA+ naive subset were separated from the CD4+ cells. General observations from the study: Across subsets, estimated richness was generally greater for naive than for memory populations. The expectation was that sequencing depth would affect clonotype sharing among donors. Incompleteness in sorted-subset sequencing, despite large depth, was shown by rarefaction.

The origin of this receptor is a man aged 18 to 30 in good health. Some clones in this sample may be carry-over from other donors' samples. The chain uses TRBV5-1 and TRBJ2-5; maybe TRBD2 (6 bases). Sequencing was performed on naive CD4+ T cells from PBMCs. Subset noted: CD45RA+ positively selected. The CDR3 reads CASSPTGSAQETQYF. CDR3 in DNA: TGCGCCAGCAGCCCTACCGGGAGCGCACAAGAGACCCAGTACTTC.